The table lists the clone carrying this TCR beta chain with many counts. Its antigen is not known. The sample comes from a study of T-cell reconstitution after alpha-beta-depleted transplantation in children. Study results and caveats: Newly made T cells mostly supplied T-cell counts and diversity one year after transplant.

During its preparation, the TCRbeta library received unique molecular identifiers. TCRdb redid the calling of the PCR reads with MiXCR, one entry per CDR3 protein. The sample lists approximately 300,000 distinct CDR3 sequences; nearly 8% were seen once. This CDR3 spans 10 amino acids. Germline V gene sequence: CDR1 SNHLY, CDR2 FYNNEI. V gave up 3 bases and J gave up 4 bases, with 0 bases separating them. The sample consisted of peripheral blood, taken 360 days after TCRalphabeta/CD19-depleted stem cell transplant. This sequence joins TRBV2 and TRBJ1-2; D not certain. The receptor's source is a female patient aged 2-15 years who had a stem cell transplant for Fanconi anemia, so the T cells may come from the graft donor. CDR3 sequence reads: CASSDYGYTF. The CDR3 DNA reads TGTGCCAGCAGTGACTATGGCTACACCTTC.